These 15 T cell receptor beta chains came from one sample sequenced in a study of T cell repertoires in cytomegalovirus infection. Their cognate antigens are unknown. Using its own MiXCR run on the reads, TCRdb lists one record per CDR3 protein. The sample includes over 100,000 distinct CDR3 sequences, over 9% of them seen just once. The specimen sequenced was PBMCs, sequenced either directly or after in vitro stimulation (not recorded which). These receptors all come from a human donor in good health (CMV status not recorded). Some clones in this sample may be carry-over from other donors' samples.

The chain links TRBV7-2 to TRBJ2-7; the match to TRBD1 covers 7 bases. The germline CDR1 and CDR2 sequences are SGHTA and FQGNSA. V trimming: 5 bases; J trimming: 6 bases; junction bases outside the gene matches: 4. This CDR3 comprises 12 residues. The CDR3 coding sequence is TGTGCCAGCAGCCTACAGGGGCTCGAGCAGTACTTC. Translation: CASSLQGLEQYF.

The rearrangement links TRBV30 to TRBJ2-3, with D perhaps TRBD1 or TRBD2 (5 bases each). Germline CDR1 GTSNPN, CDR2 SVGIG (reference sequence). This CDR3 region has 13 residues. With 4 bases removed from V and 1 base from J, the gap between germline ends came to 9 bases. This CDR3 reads CAWTGRRTDTQYF. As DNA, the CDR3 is TGTGCCTGGACGGGACGCCGCACAGATACGCAGTATTTT.

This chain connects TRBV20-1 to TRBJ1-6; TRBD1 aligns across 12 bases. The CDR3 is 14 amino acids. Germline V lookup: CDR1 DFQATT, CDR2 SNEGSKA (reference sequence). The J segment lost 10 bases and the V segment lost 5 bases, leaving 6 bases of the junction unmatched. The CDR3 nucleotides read TGCAGTGCTGCCCGGGACAGGGGGCGGTCACCCCTCCACTTT. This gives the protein CSAARDRGRSPLHF.

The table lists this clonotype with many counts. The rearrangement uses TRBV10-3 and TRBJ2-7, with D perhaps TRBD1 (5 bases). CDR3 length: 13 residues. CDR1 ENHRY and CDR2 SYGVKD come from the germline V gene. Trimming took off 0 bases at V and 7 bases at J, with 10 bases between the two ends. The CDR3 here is CAISESAGREQYV. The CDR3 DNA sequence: TGTGCCATCAGTGAGTCGGCAGGGCGGGAGCAGTACGTC.

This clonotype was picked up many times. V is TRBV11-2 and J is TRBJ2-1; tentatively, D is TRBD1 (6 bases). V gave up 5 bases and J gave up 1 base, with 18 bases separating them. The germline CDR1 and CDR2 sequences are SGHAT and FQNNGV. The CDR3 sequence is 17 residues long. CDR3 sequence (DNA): TGTGCCAGCAGCCCGCGAGGGGCAGGGGCGTCCTACAATGAGCAGTTCTTC. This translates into CASSPRGAGASYNEQFF. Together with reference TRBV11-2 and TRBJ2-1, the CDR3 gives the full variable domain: EAGVAQSPRYKIIEKRQSVAFWCNPISGHATLYWYQQILGQGPKLLIQFQNNGVVDDSQLPKDRFSAERLKGVDSTLKIQPAKLEDSAVYLCASSPRGAGASYNEQFFGPGTRLTVL.

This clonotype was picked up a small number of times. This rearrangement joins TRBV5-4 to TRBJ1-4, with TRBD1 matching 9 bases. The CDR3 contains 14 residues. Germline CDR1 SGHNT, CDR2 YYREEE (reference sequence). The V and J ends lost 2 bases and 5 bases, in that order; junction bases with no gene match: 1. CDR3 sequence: CASSLQGANEKLFF. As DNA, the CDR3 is TGTGCCAGCAGCTTACAGGGGGCGAATGAAAAACTGTTTTTT. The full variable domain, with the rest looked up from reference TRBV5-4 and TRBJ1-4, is ETGVTQSPTHLIKTRGQQVTLRCSSQSGHNTVSWYQQALGQGPQFIFQYYREEENGRGNFPPRFSGLQFPNYSSELNVNALELDDSALYLCASSLQGANEKLFFGSGTQLSVL.

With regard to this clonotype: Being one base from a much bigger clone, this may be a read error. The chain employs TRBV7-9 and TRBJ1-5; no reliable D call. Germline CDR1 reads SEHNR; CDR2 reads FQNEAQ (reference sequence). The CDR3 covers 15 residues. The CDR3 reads CASSADVVSNQHQHF. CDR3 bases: TGTGCCAGCAGCGCGGACGTGGTGAGCAATCAGCACCAGCATTTT.

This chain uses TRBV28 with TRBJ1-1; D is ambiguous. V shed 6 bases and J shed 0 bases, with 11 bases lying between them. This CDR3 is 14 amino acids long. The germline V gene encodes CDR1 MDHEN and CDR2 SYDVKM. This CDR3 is CASRSRWVNTEAFF. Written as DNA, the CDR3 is TGTGCCAGCAGGTCTAGGTGGGTGAACACTGAAGCTTTCTTT.

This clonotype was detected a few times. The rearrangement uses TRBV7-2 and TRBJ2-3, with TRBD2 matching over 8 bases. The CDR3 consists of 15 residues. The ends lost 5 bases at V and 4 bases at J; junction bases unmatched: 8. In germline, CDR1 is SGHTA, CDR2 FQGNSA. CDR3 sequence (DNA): TGTGCCAGCAGCGCCCGCTCGGGACTAGCAGATACGCAGTATTTT. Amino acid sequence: CASSARSGLADTQYF. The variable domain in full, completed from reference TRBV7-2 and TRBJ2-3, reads GAGVSQSPSNKVTEKGKDVELRCDPISGHTALYWYRQSLGQGLEFLIYFQGNSAPDKSGLPSDRFSAERTGGSVSTLTIQRTQQEDSAVYLCASSARSGLADTQYFGPGTRLTVL.

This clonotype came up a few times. CDR3 protein: CASSISRTLYNEQFF. As DNA, the CDR3 is TGTGCCAGCAGCATATCTCGGACACTCTACAATGAGCAGTTCTTC. V usage is TRBV5-6 and J usage is TRBJ2-1, with D possibly being TRBD1 (5 bases). The germline V gene encodes CDR1 SGHDT and CDR2 YYEEEE. The CDR3 has 15 residues. V was cut by 4 bases and J by 3 bases, with 14 bases left in between.

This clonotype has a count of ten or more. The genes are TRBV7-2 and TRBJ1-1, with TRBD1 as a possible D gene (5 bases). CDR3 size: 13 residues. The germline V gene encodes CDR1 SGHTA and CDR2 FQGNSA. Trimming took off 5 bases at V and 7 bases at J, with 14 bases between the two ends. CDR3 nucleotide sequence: TGTGCCAGCAGCACGGGGCGGATCCTTGAAGCTTTCTTT. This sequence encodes CASSTGRILEAFF.

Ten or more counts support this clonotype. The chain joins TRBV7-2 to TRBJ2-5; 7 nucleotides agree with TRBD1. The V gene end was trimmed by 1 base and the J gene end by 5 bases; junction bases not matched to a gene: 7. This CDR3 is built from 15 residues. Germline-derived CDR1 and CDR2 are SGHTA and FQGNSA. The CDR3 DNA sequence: TGTGCCAGCAGCTTAGAGGGGGCTGGTTTTGAGACCCAGTACTTC. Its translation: CASSLEGAGFETQYF.

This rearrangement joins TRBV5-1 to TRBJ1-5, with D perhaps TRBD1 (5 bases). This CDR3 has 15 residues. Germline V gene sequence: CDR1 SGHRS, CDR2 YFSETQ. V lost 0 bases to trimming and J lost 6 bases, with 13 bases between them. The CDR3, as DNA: TGCGCCAGCAGCTTGGAGCCAGGGTCGGTTCAGCCCCAGCATTTT. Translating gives CASSLEPGSVQPQHF.

The CDR3 reads CASSLSSLALLDEQFF. In nucleotides, the CDR3 is TGTGCCAGCAGTTTATCATCGCTAGCTTTGTTGGATGAGCAGTTCTTC. The V call is TRBV28, the J call TRBJ2-1, with D possibly matching TRBD2 (5 bases). This CDR3 has 16 amino acids. The germline gives CDR1 MDHEN, CDR2 SYDVKM. V lost 1 base and J 8 bases, leaving 18 bases between the germline ends.

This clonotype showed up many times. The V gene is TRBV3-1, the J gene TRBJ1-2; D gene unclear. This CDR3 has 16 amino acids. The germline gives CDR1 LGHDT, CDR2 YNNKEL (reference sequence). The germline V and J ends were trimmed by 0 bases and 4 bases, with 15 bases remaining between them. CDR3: CASSQEERAMSYGYTF. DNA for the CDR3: TGTGCCAGCAGCCAAGAGGAGAGAGCGATGTCCTATGGCTACACCTTC.